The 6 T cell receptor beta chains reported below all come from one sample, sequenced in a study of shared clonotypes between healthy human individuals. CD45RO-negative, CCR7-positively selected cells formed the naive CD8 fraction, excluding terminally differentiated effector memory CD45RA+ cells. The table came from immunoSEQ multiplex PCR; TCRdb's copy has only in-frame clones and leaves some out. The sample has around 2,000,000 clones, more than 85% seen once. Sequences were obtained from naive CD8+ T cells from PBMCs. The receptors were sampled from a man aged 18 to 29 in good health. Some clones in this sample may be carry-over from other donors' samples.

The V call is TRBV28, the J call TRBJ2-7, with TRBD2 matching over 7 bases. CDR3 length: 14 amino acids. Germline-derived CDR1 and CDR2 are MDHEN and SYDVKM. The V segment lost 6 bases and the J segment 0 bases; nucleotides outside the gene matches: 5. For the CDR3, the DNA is TGTGCCAGCAGACGGACTAGGAACTCCTACGAGCAGTACTTC. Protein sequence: CASRRTRNSYEQYF.

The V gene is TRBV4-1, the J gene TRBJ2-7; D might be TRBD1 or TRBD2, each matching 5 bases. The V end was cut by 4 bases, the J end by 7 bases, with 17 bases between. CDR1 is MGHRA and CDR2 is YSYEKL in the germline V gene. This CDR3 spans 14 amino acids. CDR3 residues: CASSLRDGRDEQYF. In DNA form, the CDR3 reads TGCGCCAGCAGCCTTCGGGACGGCCGGGATGAGCAGTACTTC.

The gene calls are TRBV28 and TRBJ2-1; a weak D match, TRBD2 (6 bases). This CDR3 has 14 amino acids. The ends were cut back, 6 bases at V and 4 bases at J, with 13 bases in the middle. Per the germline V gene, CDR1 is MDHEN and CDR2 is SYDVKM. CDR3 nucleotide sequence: TGTGCCAGCAGCTCGGGAGAGTTATACAATGAGCAGTTCTTC. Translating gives CASSSGELYNEQFF.

The CDR3 reads CASSTTGVDGYTF. In DNA form, the CDR3 reads TGTGCCAGTAGTACGACAGGGGTGGATGGCTACACCTTC. The chain is built from TRBV19 and TRBJ1-2; 8 bases are shared with TRBD1. Germline trimming cut 4 bases from V and 6 bases from J; bases unmatched to any gene: 4. This CDR3 is 13 amino acids long. Germline values: CDR1 LNHDA, CDR2 SQIVND (reference sequence).

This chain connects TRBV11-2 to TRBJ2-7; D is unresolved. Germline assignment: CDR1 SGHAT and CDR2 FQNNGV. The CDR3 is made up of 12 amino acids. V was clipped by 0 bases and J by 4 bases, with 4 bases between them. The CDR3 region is CASSLDVYEQYF. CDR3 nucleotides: TGTGCCAGCAGCTTAGATGTTTACGAGCAGTACTTC.

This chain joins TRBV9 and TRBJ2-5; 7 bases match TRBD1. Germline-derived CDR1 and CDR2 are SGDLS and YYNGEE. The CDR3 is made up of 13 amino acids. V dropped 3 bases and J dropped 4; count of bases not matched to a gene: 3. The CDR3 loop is CASSGGQTETQYF. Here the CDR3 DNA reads TGTGCCAGCAGCGGGGGACAGACAGAGACCCAGTACTTC. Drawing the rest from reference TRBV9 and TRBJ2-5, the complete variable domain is DSGVTQTPKHLITATGQRVTLRCSPRSGDLSVYWYQQSLDQGLQFLIQYYNGEERAKGNILERFSAQQFPDLHSELNLSSLELGDSALYFCASSGGQTETQYFGPGTRLLVL.